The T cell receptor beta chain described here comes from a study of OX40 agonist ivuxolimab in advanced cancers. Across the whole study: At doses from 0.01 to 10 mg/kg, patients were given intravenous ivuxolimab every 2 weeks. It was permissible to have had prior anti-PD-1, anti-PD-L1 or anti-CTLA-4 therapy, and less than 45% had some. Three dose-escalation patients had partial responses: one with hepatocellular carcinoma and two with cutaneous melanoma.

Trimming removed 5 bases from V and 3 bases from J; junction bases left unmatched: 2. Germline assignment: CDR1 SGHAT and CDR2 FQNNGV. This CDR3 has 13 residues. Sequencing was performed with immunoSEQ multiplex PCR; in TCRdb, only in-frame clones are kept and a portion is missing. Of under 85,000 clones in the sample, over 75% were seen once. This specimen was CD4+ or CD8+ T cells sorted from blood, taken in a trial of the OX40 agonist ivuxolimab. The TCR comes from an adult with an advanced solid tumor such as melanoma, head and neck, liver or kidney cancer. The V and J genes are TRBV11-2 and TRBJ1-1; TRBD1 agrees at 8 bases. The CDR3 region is CASSPQGDTEAFF. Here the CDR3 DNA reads TGTGCCAGCAGCCCACAGGGGGACACTGAAGCTTTCTTT.